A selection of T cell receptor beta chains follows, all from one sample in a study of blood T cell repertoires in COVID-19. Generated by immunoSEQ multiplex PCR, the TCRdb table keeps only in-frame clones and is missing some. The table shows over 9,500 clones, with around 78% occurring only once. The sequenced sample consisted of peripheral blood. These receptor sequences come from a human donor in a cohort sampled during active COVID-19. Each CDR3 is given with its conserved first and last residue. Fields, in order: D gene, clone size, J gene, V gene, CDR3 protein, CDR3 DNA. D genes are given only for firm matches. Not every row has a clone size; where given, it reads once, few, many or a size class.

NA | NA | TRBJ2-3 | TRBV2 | CASSERSAGATSTDTQYF | TGTGCCAGCAGTGAAAGGTCGGCGGGGGCGACTAGCACAGATACGCAGTATTTT
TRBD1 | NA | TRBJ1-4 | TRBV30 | CAWSSRIGTGHEKLFF | TGTGCCTGGAGTTCCCGGATCGGGACAGGTCATGAAAAACTGTTTTTT
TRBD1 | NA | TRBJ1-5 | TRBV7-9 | CASSPAGGHQPQHF | TGTGCCAGCAGCCCGGCAGGGGGCCATCAGCCCCAGCATTTT
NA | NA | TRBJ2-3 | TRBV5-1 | CASSLMRDTQYF | TGCGCCAGCAGCTTGATGAGAGATACGCAGTATTTT
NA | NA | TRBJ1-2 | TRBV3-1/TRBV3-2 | CASSQRTDRANYGYTF | TGTGCCAGCAGCCAAAGGACGGACAGAGCTAACTATGGCTACACCTTC
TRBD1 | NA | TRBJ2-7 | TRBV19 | CASSILAGGRSNSYEQYF | TGTGCCAGTAGTATACTGGCAGGGGGAAGATCTAACTCCTACGAGCAGTACTTC
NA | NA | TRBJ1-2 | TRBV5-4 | CASTTDSLYGYTF | TGTGCCAGCACCACAGACAGCCTCTATGGCTACACCTTC
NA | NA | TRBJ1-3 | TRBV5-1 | CASSLDPGSSSGNTIYF | TGCGCCAGCAGCTTGGACCCAGGGTCTAGCTCTGGAAACACCATATATTTT
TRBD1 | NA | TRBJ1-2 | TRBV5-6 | CASSYTKTGGANGYTF | TGTGCCAGCAGCTATACTAAGACAGGGGGCGCAAATGGCTACACCTTC
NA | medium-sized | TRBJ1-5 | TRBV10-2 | CASSESPGNSNQPQHF | TGCGCCAGCAGTGAGTCGCCCGGGAATAGCAATCAGCCCCAGCATTTT
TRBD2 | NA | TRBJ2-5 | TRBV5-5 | CASSSRLAGETQYF | TGTGCCAGCAGTAGCCGACTAGCGGGGGAAACCCAGTACTTC
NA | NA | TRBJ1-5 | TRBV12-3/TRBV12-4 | CASSLVGNQPQHF | TGTGCCAGTTCCTTAGTGGGCAATCAGCCCCAGCATTTT
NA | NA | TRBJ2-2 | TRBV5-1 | CASSFSGDTGELFF | TGCGCCAGCAGCTTTTCAGGCGACACCGGGGAGCTGTTTTTT
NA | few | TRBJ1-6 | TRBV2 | CASAGGANNSPLHF | TGTGCCAGCGCCGGAGGGGCCAACAATTCACCCCTCCACTTT
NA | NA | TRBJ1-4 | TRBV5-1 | CASSFNGDATNEKLFF | TGCGCCAGCAGCTTCAACGGGGATGCAACTAATGAAAAACTGTTTTTT
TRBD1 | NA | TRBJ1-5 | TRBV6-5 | CASRGVGQGNQPQHF | TGTGCCAGCAGAGGAGTAGGACAGGGGAATCAGCCCCAGCATTTT
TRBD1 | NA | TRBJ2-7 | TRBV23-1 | CASSNTGGKNEQYF | TGCGCCAGCAGTAATACAGGGGGCAAGAACGAGCAGTACTTC
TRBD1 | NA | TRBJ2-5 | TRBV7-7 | CASSRTGTGETQYF | TGTGCCAGCAGCCGGACAGGGACAGGGGAGACCCAGTACTTC
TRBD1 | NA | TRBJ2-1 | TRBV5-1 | CASSQGQVSYNEQFF | TGCGCCAGCAGCCAGGGACAGGTGTCCTACAATGAGCAGTTCTTC
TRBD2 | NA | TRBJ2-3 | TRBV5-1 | CASSPTQSLAGSDTQYF | TGCGCCAGCAGCCCCACCCAATCACTAGCGGGGTCAGATACGCAGTATTTT
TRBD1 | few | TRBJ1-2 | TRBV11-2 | CASSFTGGAPYGYTF | TGTGCCAGCAGCTTTACAGGGGGCGCTCCCTATGGCTACACCTTC
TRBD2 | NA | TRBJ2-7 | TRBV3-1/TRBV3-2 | CASSPLGVSGGYEQYF | TGTGCCAGCAGCCCCCTCGGGGTTAGCGGGGGTTACGAGCAGTACTTC
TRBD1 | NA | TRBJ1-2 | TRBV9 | CASSDRKTGGYGYTF | TGTGCCAGCAGCGACCGAAAGACAGGGGGCTATGGCTACACCTTC
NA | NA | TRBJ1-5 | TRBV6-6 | CASSTGSAQPQHF | TGTGCCAGCAGTACAGGGTCCGCTCAGCCCCAGCATTTT
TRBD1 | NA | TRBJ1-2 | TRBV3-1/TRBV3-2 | CASSQWTGGNPNYGYTF | TGTGCCAGCAGCCAATGGACAGGGGGCAATCCTAACTATGGCTACACCTTC
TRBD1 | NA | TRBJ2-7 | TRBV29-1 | CSAGTGPSYEQYF | TGCAGCGCAGGGACAGGTCCCTCCTACGAGCAGTACTTC
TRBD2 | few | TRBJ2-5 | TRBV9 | CASSQTGGVITGTQYF | TGTGCCAGCAGCCAAACGGGGGGAGTTATTACAGGGACCCAGTACTTC
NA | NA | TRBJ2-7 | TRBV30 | CAWSFSEGAYEQYF | TGTGCCTGGAGTTTTTCAGAAGGAGCCTACGAGCAGTACTTC
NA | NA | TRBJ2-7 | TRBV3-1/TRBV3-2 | CASSQDGGQGMTYEQYF | TGTGCCAGCAGCCAAGATGGTGGGCAGGGGATGACCTACGAGCAGTACTTC
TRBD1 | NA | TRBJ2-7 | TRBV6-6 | CASSYLGQGAYEQYF | TGTGCCAGCAGTTACCTGGGACAGGGGGCCTACGAGCAGTACTTC
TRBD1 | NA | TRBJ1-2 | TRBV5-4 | CASSPPQGGTHYGYTF | TGTGCCAGCAGCCCCCCCCAGGGGGGCACCCACTATGGCTACACCTTC